A single sample gave rise to the 8 T cell receptor beta chains below, sequenced in a study of blood T cell repertoires in COVID-19. The method was immunoSEQ multiplex PCR; TCRdb's version includes in-frame clones alone and lacks a portion of them. The data contain some 220,000 clones, around 81% of them seen just once; the ten biggest clones take up roughly 13%. Sequenced: peripheral blood. The origin of the receptors is a human donor in a cohort sampled during active COVID-19.

This chain joins TRBV2 and TRBJ1-2; tentatively, D is TRBD1 (5 bases). The V end lost 4 bases, the J end lost 0 bases, and 9 bases lay between the germline ends. CDR3 length equals 14 residues. Germline CDR1 SNHLY, CDR2 FYNNEI. The CDR3, as DNA: TGTGCCAGCAGTGTTCAGGGAACTAACTATGGCTACACCTTC. It is translated as CASSVQGTNYGYTF. The full variable domain, its missing parts supplied by reference TRBV2 and TRBJ1-2, is EPEVTQTPSHQVTQMGQEVILRCVPISNHLYFYWYRQILGQKVEFLVSFYNNEISEKSEIFDDQFSVERPDGSNFTLKIRSTKLEDSAMYFCASSVQGTNYGYTFGSGTRLTVV.

The V call is TRBV4-3, the J call TRBJ2-1; 12 bases are a match to TRBD2. Trimming cost V 4 bases and J 7 bases; bases outside gene matches: 8. Germline V gives CDR1 LGHNA, CDR2 YSLEER. This CDR3 has 16 amino acids. Here the CDR3 reads CASSPMLTSGGNEQFF. Written as DNA, the CDR3 is TGCGCCAGCAGCCCCATGTTGACTAGCGGGGGAAATGAGCAGTTCTTC.

The chain carries TRBV5-1 and TRBJ1-1; D is possibly TRBD1 (6 bases). This CDR3 has 14 amino acids. Deletions cut 0 bases from V and 5 bases from J, with 11 bases between. Germline lookup yields CDR1 SGHRS and CDR2 YFSETQ. As DNA, the CDR3 is TGCGCCAGCAGCTTGGACAGAGGGGGAACTGAAGCTTTCTTT. Translation: CASSLDRGGTEAFF.

The rearrangement uses TRBV9 and TRBJ2-1; D may be TRBD2 (6 bases). The CDR3 runs 15 residues. CDR1 is SGDLS and CDR2 is YYNGEE in the germline V gene. The V end was cut by 2 bases, the J end by 4 bases, with 13 bases between. As DNA, the CDR3 is TGTGCCAGCAGCGTTGCCGGGACTGGTTACAATGAGCAGTTCTTC. This encodes CASSVAGTGYNEQFF.

This chain connects TRBV6-6 to TRBJ2-1; TRBD2 is a possible D gene (6 bases). Germline CDR1 MNHNY, CDR2 SVGAGI (reference sequence). The CDR3 length is 14 residues. V was cut by 6 bases and J by 4 bases, with 13 bases left in between. This CDR3 is CASRPGGAYNEQFF. CDR3 coding DNA: TGTGCCAGCAGGCCCGGCGGGGCTTACAATGAGCAGTTCTTC.

The chain recombines TRBV19 with TRBJ1-1, with a weak D call TRBD1 (6 bases). The CDR3 totals 16 residues. The ends were cut back, 4 bases at V and 0 bases at J, with 15 bases in the middle. In germline, CDR1 is LNHDA, CDR2 SQIVND (reference sequence). The CDR3 reads CASSTTGFQVNTEAFF. The CDR3 bases are TGTGCCAGTAGTACCACAGGGTTTCAGGTGAACACTGAAGCTTTCTTT.

The CDR3 DNA sequence: TGTGCCAGCAGCTTAGCTAGTACAGCAGGTCAGCCCCAGCATTTT. It yields the protein CASSLASTAGQPQHF. This sequence joins TRBV7-8 and TRBJ1-5; unclear D gene. The CDR3 has 15 amino acids. Germline loops: CDR1 SGHVS, CDR2 FQNEAQ. V lost 0 bases to trimming and J lost 6 bases, with 12 bases between them.

The gene calls are TRBV5-1 and TRBJ1-2; 8 bases fit TRBD1. This CDR3 spans 15 amino acids. J gave up 1 base and V 7 bases, and 9 bases lay outside the gene matches. CDR1 is SGHRS and CDR2 is YFSETQ in the germline V gene. This CDR3 is CASRPPDRGNYGYTF. CDR3 nucleotide sequence: TGCGCCAGCCGACCACCCGACAGGGGTAACTATGGCTACACCTTC.